This T cell receptor beta chain was identified during a study of blood T cell repertoires in COVID-19. V lost 3 bases, J lost 4 bases, and 6 bases lay in between. This CDR3 has 12 amino acids. Sequencing used immunoSEQ multiplex PCR; TCRdb keeps in-frame clones, though not all of them. The repertoire holds about 190,000 clones, with approximately 81% as singletons. Input material: peripheral blood. V and J are TRBV12-3 or TRBV12-4 and TRBJ1-2; D gene unclear. This TCR was recovered from a human donor in a cohort sampled during active COVID-19. The DNA for the CDR3 is TGTGCCAGCAGTTTTAGAAGCTATGGCTACACCTTC. Translating it yields CASSFRSYGYTF.